Listed here are 19 T cell receptor beta chains from one sample, sequenced in a study of cytomegalovirus exposure and HLA in healthy donors. Use of 60 Vbeta and 13 Jbeta primers characterized the PCR. Assay used: immunoSEQ multiplex PCR; TCRdb lists only in-frame clones, some missing. The sample has about 210,000 clones, approximately 90% seen once; the top ten hold about 1%. The sequenced material came from PBMCs. The receptors originated from a boy between 2 and 15 years old in good health and CMV-seronegative.

This rearrangement joins TRBV2 to TRBJ2-1, with 11 bases identical to TRBD2. CDR1 SNHLY and CDR2 FYNNEI come from the germline V gene. The junction had 4 bases not matched to a gene; V was cut back by 2 bases and J by 4 bases. This CDR3 contains 16 residues. The CDR3 protein is CASSESPSGGYNEQFF. The CDR3 DNA is TGTGCCAGCAGTGAAAGCCCTAGCGGGGGGTACAATGAGCAGTTCTTC.

V and J are TRBV29-1 and TRBJ2-7; D remains ambiguous. From germline, CDR1 is SQVTM and CDR2 ANQGSEA. V was clipped by 4 bases and J by 1 base, with 8 bases between them. The CDR3 consists of 12 residues. The CDR3 region has the DNA TGCAGCGTTGGAACTCCATCCTACGAGCAGTACTTC. Residues: CSVGTPSYEQYF.

The sample holds a few counts of this clone. The chain carries TRBV5-1 and TRBJ1-2, with TRBD1 as a possible D gene (6 bases). The CDR3 sequence is 14 residues long. V lost 0 bases and J 4 bases, leaving 10 bases between the germline ends. Germline V gives CDR1 SGHRS, CDR2 YFSETQ. CDR3 DNA sequence: TGCGCCAGCAGCTTGGGGCAGGGGTTCTATGGCTACACCTTC. This encodes CASSLGQGFYGYTF.

CDR3 bases: TGTGCCAGCAGTTTGGGACAGGGTCTTGTAGCCCTCCACTTT. This sequence encodes CASSLGQGLVALHF. The rearrangement links TRBV28 to TRBJ1-6; TRBD1 aligns across 9 bases. The CDR3 sequence is 14 residues long. Germline V gives CDR1 MDHEN, CDR2 SYDVKM. Germline trimming cut 3 bases from V and 14 bases from J; bases unmatched to any gene: 8.

The chain has TRBV28 and TRBJ1-1, with TRBD1 as a possible D gene (6 bases). The V end lost 4 bases, the J end lost 5 bases, and 17 bases lay between the germline ends. Germline V lookup: CDR1 MDHEN, CDR2 SYDVKM. The CDR3 spans 15 residues. Here the CDR3 reads CASSSYSEGETEAFF. CDR3 nucleotides: TGTGCCAGCAGTTCCTATTCCGAGGGGGAGACTGAAGCTTTCTTT. Complete variable domain (other parts from reference TRBV28 and TRBJ1-1): DVKVTQSSRYLVKRTGEKVFLECVQDMDHENMFWYRQDPGLGLRLIYFSYDVKMKEKGDIPEGYSVSREKKERFSLILESASTNQTSMYLCASSSYSEGETEAFFGQGTRLTVV.

The CDR3 region is CASRGMNTEAFF. CDR3 DNA: TGTGCCTCCAGGGGAATGAACACTGAAGCTTTCTTT. This rearrangement joins TRBV10-3 to TRBJ1-1, with D possibly being TRBD1 (6 bases). V lost 11 bases and J lost 0, with 10 bases in between. CDR1 and CDR2 from the germline V gene are ENHRY and SYGVKD. The CDR3 totals 12 residues.

The chain uses TRBV4-1 and TRBJ2-7, with D perhaps TRBD2 (5 bases). CDR1 MGHRA and CDR2 YSYEKL come from the germline V gene. The V end was cut by 1 base, the J end by 1 base, with 14 bases between. The CDR3 runs to 16 residues. CDR3 nucleotide sequence: TGCGCCAGCAGCCAAGTATACGGGATGGGTTCCTACGAGCAGTACTTC. This sequence encodes CASSQVYGMGSYEQYF.

This chain links TRBV15 with TRBJ2-5; D gene uncertain. The end of the DNA aligns better with TRBJ2-7, so the J call may be wrong. Germline lookup yields CDR1 LNHNV and CDR2 YYDKDF (reference sequence). This CDR3 has 14 amino acids. CDR3 protein: CATSRDSGTYEQYF. CDR3 in DNA: TGTGCCACCAGCAGAGATAGTGGTACCTACGAGCAGTACTTC.

CDR3 sequence: CASSFVLAGGPGGTDTQYF. The CDR3 coding sequence is TGTGCCAGCAGCTTCGTACTAGCGGGGGGGCCCGGTGGCACAGATACGCAGTATTTT. This chain joins TRBV7-2 and TRBJ2-3, with 13 bases aligning to TRBD2. The CDR3 is 19 amino acids. CDR1 and CDR2 from the germline V gene are SGHTA and FQGNSA. J lost 1 base, V lost 3 bases, and 10 bases had no gene match. Looking up the rest from reference TRBV7-2 and TRBJ2-3 gives the full variable domain: GAGVSQSPSNKVTEKGKDVELRCDPISGHTALYWYRQSLGQGLEFLIYFQGNSAPDKSGLPSDRFSAERTGGSVSTLTIQRTQQEDSAVYLCASSFVLAGGPGGTDTQYFGPGTRLTVL.

The chain joins TRBV6-6 to TRBJ2-7; the D gene is possibly TRBD2 (5 bases). The V end lost 3 bases, the J end lost 2 bases, and 11 bases lay between the germline ends. This CDR3 spans 14 amino acids. Germline-derived CDR1 and CDR2 are MNHNY and SVGAGI (reference sequence). The CDR3 is CASSYTSSAYEQYF. Here the CDR3 DNA reads TGTGCCAGCAGTTATACTAGTAGTGCCTACGAGCAGTACTTC.

The chain carries TRBV9 and TRBJ1-1; D might be TRBD1 (6 bases). Trimming cost V 3 bases and J 0 bases, with 12 bases left between them. The germline V gene has CDR1 SGDLS and CDR2 YYNGEE. This CDR3 has 15 amino acids. This chain's CDR3 is CASSAMTGLNTEAFF. For the CDR3, the DNA is TGTGCCAGCAGCGCTATGACAGGCCTGAACACTGAAGCTTTCTTT.

The rearrangement uses TRBV11-2 and TRBJ2-7, with 7 bases that match TRBD2. The CDR3 loop spans 15 amino acids. V dropped 6 bases and J dropped 2; count of bases not matched to a gene: 10. The germline V gene has CDR1 SGHAT and CDR2 FQNNGV. The CDR3 sequence: CASSSLRGSTYEQYF. The CDR3 coding sequence is TGTGCCAGCAGTTCTTTACGCGGGAGCACCTACGAGCAGTACTTC. Drawing the rest from reference TRBV11-2 and TRBJ2-7, the complete variable domain is EAGVAQSPRYKIIEKRQSVAFWCNPISGHATLYWYQQILGQGPKLLIQFQNNGVVDDSQLPKDRFSAERLKGVDSTLKIQPAKLEDSAVYLCASSSLRGSTYEQYFGPGTRLTVT.

This clone showed up just once. The gene calls are TRBV19 and TRBJ2-2; 13 positions agree with TRBD2. Per the germline V gene, CDR1 is LNHDA and CDR2 is SQIVND (reference sequence). Trimming took 1 base from V and 4 from J; bases not matched to a gene: 3. The CDR3 is made up of 17 amino acids. CDR3 in amino acids: CASSIVGLAGVTGELFF. CDR3 bases: TGTGCCAGTAGTATAGTCGGACTAGCGGGAGTCACCGGGGAGCTGTTTTTT.

This chain connects TRBV15 to TRBJ2-2; the D gene is possibly TRBD1 (5 bases). Deletions cut 0 bases from V and 5 bases from J, with 7 bases between. CDR3 length equals 14 residues. Per the germline V gene, CDR1 is LNHNV and CDR2 is YYDKDF (reference sequence). The CDR3 coding sequence is TGTGCCACCAGCAGAGAAAGGGGAACCGGGGAGCTGTTTTTT. It is translated as CATSRERGTGELFF.

The chain is built from TRBV6-5 and TRBJ2-3; D may be TRBD1 (6 bases). V lost 6 bases to trimming and J lost 5 bases, with 9 bases between them. CDR1 and CDR2 (germline): MNHEY, SVGAGI. The CDR3 length is 12 residues. The CDR3 is CASRTTGDTQYF. Here the CDR3 DNA reads TGTGCCAGCAGGACGACAGGAGATACGCAGTATTTT.

The chain uses TRBV28 and TRBJ1-2; D unresolved. Trimming removed 6 bases from V and 7 bases from J, with 27 bases in between. The CDR3 loop spans 17 amino acids. CDR1 and CDR2 (germline): MDHEN, SYDVKM. CDR3 in DNA: TGTGCCAGCAGCCTTAGCCCGTTCGGCACCTCGGATGGTGGCTACACCTTC. Its protein is CASSLSPFGTSDGGYTF.

V is TRBV30 and J is TRBJ1-6, with a possible D match to TRBD1 (5 bases). V dropped 2 bases and J dropped 14 bases, with 13 bases sitting between them. This CDR3 is 12 amino acids long. Germline V gene sequence: CDR1 GTSNPN, CDR2 SVGIG (reference sequence). CDR3 loop: CAWSPGDLSLHF. CDR3 nucleotides: TGTGCCTGGAGTCCGGGGGATTTGTCCCTCCACTTT.

This clone was recorded a few times. The genes are TRBV28 and TRBJ2-7; weak D call: TRBD2 (6 bases). Trimming cost V 1 base and J 0 bases, with 10 bases left between them. CDR1 and CDR2 from the germline V gene are MDHEN and SYDVKM. This CDR3 spans 15 amino acids. The CDR3, as DNA: TGTGCCAGCAGTTTATCGGAGGGGAGCTCCTACGAGCAGTACTTC. Translation: CASSLSEGSSYEQYF.

The CDR3 DNA follows: TGTGCCAGCAGTCCCCGGGGAGCGCTTTCGCCATTCGAGGCTTTCTTT. Translated, it gives CASSPRGALSPFEAFF. The chain uses TRBV28 and TRBJ1-1; no clear D. The CDR3 is 16 residues long. The germline CDR1 and CDR2 sequences are MDHEN and SYDVKM. V lost 5 bases and J 11 bases, leaving 27 bases between the germline ends.